The present T cell receptor beta chain was sequenced within a study of a mutant IDH1 vaccine in newly diagnosed glioma. Overall study context: There were approximately 62% males and approximately 38% females among treated patients, whose mean age was about 40 years.

Assay: immunoSEQ multiplex PCR; the TCRdb copy retains only in-frame clones and omits some. The top ten hold 13% of the sample, which has approximately 70,000 clones, nearly 85% seen once. This clone was detected only a few times. The antigen is unknown. Study results and limitations: Any relationship between pseudoprogression and changes in top peripheral T cell clonotypes seemed absent. Of the patients, roughly 93% had vaccine-induced immune responses.

Noted time point: week 23, last vaccination. Topical imiquimod accompanied each vaccine dose, which consisted of 300 ug of mutant IDH1 20-mer peptide. The TCR originated in a man aged 18 to 35 with glioma. Sample: PBMCs, taken from a glioma patient whose treatment included an IDH1 peptide vaccine.

CDR3 DNA sequence: TGTGCCAGTAGTATGATTGGGTACACTGAAGCTTTCTTT. It encodes CASSMIGYTEAFF. This chain connects TRBV19 to TRBJ1-1; D unclear. V lost 3 bases and J 3 bases, leaving 8 bases between the germline ends. Germline assignment: CDR1 LNHDA and CDR2 SQIVND (reference sequence). The length of the CDR3 is 13 residues.